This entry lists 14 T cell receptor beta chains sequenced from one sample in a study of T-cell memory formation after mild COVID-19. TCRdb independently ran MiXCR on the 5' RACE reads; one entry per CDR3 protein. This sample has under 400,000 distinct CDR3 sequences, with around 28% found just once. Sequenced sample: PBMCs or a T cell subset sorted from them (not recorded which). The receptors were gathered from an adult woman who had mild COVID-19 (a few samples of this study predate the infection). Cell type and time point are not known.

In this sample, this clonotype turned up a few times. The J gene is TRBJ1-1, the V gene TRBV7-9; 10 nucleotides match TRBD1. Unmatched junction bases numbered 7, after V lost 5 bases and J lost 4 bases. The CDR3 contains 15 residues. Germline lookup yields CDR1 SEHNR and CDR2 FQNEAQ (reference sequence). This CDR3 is CASSLGGTGATEAFF. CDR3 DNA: TGTGCCAGCAGCCTCGGCGGGACAGGGGCCACTGAAGCTTTCTTT.

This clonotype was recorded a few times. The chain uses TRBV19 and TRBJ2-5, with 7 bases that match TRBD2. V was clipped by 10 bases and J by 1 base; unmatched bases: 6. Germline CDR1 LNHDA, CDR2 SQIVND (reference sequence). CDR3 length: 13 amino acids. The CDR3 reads CATRRGGQETQYF. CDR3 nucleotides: TGTGCCACCCGGCGCGGGGGCCAAGAGACCCAGTACTTC.

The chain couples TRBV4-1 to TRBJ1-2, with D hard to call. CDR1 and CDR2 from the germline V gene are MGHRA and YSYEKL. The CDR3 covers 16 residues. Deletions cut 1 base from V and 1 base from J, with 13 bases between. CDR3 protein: CASSQVWERINYGYTF. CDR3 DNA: TGCGCCAGCAGCCAAGTATGGGAACGGATTAACTATGGCTACACCTTC.

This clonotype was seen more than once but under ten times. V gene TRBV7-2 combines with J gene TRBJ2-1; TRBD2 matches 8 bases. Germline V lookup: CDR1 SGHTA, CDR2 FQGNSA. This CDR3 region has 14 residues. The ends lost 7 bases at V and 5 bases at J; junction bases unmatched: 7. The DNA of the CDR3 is TGTGCCAGCACCGGGAGGGCCCGGGACAATGAGCAGTTCTTC. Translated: CASTGRARDNEQFF.

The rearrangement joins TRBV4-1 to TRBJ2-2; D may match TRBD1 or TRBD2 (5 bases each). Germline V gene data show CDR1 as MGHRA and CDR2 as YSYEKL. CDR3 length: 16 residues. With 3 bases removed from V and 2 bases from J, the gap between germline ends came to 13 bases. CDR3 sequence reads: CASSHPGTRNTGELFF. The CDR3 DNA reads TGCGCCAGCAGCCACCCTGGGACCCGAAACACCGGGGAGCTGTTTTTT.

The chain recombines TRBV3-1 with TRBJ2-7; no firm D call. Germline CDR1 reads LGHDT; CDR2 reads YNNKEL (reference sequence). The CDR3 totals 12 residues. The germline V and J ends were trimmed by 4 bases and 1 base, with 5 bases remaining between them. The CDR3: CASSRLSYEQYF. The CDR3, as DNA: TGTGCCAGCAGCCGACTGTCCTACGAGCAGTACTTC.

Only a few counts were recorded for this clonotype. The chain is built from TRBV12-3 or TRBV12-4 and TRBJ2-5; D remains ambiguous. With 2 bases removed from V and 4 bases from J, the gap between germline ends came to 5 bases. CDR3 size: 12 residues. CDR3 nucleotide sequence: TGTGCCAGCAGTTTAATTCGAGAGACCCAGTACTTC. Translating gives CASSLIRETQYF.

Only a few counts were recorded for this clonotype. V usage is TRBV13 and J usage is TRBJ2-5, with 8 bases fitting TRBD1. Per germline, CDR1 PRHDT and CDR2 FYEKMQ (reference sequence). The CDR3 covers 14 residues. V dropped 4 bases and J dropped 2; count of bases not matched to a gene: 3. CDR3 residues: CASSSRTGQETQYF. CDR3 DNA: TGTGCCAGCAGCTCTAGGACAGGGCAAGAGACCCAGTACTTC.

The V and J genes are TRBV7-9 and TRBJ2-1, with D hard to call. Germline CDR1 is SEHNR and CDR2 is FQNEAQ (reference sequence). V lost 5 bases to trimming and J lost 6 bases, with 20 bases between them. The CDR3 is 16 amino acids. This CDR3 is CASSQVIPLSPNEQFF. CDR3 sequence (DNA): TGTGCCAGCAGCCAGGTGATCCCTCTCTCCCCCAATGAGCAGTTCTTC.

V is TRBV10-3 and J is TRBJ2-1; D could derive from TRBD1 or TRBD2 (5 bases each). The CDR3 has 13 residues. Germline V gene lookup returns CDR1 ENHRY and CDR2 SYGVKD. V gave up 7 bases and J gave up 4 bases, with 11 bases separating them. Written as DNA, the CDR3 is TGTGCCATCAAACCGGGACCTTACAATGAGCAGTTCTTC. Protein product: CAIKPGPYNEQFF.

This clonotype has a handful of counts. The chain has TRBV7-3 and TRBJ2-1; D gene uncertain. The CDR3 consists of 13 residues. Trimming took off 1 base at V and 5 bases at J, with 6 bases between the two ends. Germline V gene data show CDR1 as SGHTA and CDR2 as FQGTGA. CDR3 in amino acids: CASSLIPDNEQFF. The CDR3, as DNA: TGTGCCAGCAGCTTAATCCCAGACAATGAGCAGTTCTTC.

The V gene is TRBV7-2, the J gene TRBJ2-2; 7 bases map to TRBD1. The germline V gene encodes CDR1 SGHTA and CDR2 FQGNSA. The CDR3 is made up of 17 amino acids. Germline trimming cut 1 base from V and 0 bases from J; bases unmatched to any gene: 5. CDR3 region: CASSLVAGGANTGELFF. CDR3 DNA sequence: TGTGCCAGCAGCTTAGTGGCAGGGGGAGCGAACACCGGGGAGCTGTTTTTT.

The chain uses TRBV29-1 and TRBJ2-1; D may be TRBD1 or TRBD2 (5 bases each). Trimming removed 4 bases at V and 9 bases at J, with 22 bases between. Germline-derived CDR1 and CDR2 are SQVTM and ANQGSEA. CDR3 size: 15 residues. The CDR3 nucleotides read TGCAGCGTTGTATTCGGGACGCCAGGGTTTTCTGAGCAGTTCTTC. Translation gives CSVVFGTPGFSEQFF.

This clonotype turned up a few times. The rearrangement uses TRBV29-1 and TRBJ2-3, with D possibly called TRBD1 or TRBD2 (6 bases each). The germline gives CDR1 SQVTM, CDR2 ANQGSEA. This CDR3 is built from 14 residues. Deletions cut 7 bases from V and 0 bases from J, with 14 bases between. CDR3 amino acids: CSAAPGASTDTQYF. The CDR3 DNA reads TGCAGCGCTGCCCCGGGGGCTAGCACAGATACGCAGTATTTT.